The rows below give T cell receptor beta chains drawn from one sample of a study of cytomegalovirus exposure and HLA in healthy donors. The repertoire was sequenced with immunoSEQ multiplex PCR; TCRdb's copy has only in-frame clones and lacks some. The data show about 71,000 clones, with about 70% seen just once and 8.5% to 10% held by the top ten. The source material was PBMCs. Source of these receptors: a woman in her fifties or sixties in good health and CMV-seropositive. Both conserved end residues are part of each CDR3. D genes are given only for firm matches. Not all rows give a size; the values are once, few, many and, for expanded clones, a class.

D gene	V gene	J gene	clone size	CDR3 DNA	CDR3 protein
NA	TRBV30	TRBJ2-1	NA	TGTGCCTGGACCATGGGAGGGGGGACTTATAATGAGCAGTTCTTC	CAWTMGGGTYNEQFF
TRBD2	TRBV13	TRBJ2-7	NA	TGTGCCAGCAGCCCACAAGGAACTAGCGGGTACGAGCAGTACTTC	CASSPQGTSGYEQYF
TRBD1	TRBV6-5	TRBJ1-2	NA	TGTGCCAGCCTACCCGGACAGGGGCGCGGCTACACCTTC	CASLPGQGRGYTF
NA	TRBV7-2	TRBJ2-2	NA	TGTGCCAGCAGCTTAGCTTACAGTGGAAACACCGGGGAGCTGTTTTTT	CASSLAYSGNTGELFF
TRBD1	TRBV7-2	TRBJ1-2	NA	TGTGCCAGCAGCTTAGGGAGGGGGCCCGAGGGCTACACCTTC	CASSLGRGPEGYTF
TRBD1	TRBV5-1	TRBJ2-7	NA	TGCGCCAGCGGGACAGGGGCCCCCTACGAGCAGTACTTC	CASGTGAPYEQYF
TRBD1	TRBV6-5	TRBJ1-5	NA	TGTGCCAGCAGTCCCCAGGGGGGTGATCAGCCCCAGCATTTT	CASSPQGGDQPQHF
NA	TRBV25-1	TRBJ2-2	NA	TGTGCCAGCGCCCGGTACACCGGGGAGCTGTTTTTT	CASARYTGELFF
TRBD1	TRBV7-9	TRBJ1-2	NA	TGTGCCAGCAGCCATGCAATTGGGACAGGCGTCTATGGCTACACCTTC	CASSHAIGTGVYGYTF
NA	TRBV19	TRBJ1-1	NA	TGTGCCAGTAGACAGGGTTTGAACACTGAAGCTTTCTTT	CASRQGLNTEAFF
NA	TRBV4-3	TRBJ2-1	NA	TGCGCCAGCAGCCAGGTGGCGGGCAGCTCCTACAATGAGCAGTTCTTC	CASSQVAGSSYNEQFF
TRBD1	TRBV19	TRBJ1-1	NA	TGTGCCAGTGAAGACAGGGCCATGAACACTGAAGCTTTCTTT	CASEDRAMNTEAFF
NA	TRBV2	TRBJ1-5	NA	TGTGCCAGCAACGTACGGGAAGCCAATCAGCCCCAGCATTTT	CASNVREANQPQHF
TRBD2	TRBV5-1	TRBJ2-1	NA	TGCGCCAGCAGCCCGAGAGCGGGGGACGCTCGGAATGAGCAGTTCTTC	CASSPRAGDARNEQFF
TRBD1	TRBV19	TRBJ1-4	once	TGTGCCACCCGACAGGGGCCAGGGAAACTGTTTTTT	CATRQGPGKLFF
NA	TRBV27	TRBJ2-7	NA	TGTGCCAGCAGGTTGTTCGGGGAAACCTACGAGCAGTACTTC	CASRLFGETYEQYF
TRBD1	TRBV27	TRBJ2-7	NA	TGTGCCAGCAGTTATCGGACAGGGCGGCGCGAGCAGTACTTC	CASSYRTGRREQYF
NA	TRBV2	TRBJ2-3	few	TGTGCCAGCAGAGAACCCAGGGTTACAGATACGCAGTATTTT	CASREPRVTDTQYF
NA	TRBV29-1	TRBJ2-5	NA	TGCAGCGTGGAGGACGTCGATGGGGATCTCGTATACCAAGAGACCCAGTACTTC	CSVEDVDGDLVYQETQYF
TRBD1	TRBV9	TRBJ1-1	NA	TGTGCCAGCAGCCCCGACAGGGGGCGAGTCACTGAAGCTTTCTTT	CASSPDRGRVTEAFF